These 7 T cell receptor beta chains were sequenced from one sample in a study of T cells after yellow fever vaccination. TCRdb itself ran the 5' RACE reads through MiXCR, one entry per CDR3 protein. The sample lists under 200,000 distinct CDR3 sequences; around 10% were seen once. The specimen was CD8+ T cells sorted from PBMCs, collected 15 days after the yellow fever booster vaccination. These receptors originate from a man aged 18 to 29 who received the YFV17D yellow fever vaccine.

This clonotype has a handful of counts. This chain connects TRBV12-3 or TRBV12-4 to TRBJ2-1, with 8 bases matching TRBD2. The J segment lost 3 bases and the V segment lost 2 bases, leaving 3 bases of the junction unmatched. CDR3 size: 15 residues. CDR3 DNA sequence: TGTGCCAGCAGTTTATTCACTAGCGGCTACAATGAGCAGTTCTTC. Translated, it gives CASSLFTSGYNEQFF.

The rearrangement uses TRBV11-2 and TRBJ2-5; TRBD2 agrees at 13 bases. The CDR3 spans 15 residues. The V segment lost 7 bases and the J segment 4 bases; nucleotides outside the gene matches: 6. CDR1 and CDR2 from the germline V gene are SGHAT and FQNNGV. CDR3 coding DNA: TGTGCCAGCACCCCTACTAGCGGGGGGGCAGAGACCCAGTACTTC. Translation gives CASTPTSGGAETQYF. The full variable domain, completed using reference TRBV11-2 and TRBJ2-5, is EAGVAQSPRYKIIEKRQSVAFWCNPISGHATLYWYQQILGQGPKLLIQFQNNGVVDDSQLPKDRFSAERLKGVDSTLKIQPAKLEDSAVYLCASTPTSGGAETQYFGPGTRLLVL.

The V call is TRBV24-1, the J call TRBJ2-3; D unclear. V was trimmed by 4 bases and J by 2 bases, leaving 15 bases between them. This CDR3 has 16 residues. CDR1 and CDR2 from the germline V gene are KGHDR and SFDVKD. The DNA of the CDR3 is TGTGCCACCAGTGACCCAGACTGCGACTTCACAGATACGCAGTATTTT. It encodes CATSDPDCDFTDTQYF.

This chain connects TRBV10-3 to TRBJ1-3; D ambiguous. CDR3 length: 17 amino acids. V lost 4 bases and J 4 bases, leaving 20 bases between the germline ends. Germline values: CDR1 ENHRY, CDR2 SYGVKD. CDR3 sequence: CAISGTRSPTRGNTIYF. The CDR3 region has the DNA TGTGCCATCAGTGGGACCAGGTCCCCCACGCGCGGAAACACCATATATTTT.

This clonotype was picked up a small number of times. The rearrangement uses TRBV13 and TRBJ2-7, with D possibly being TRBD1 (7 bases). The CDR3 runs to 13 residues. Germline V CDR1 and CDR2: PRHDT, FYEKMQ (reference sequence). The germline V and J ends were trimmed by 5 bases and 7 bases, with 15 bases remaining between them. CDR3 in DNA: TGTGCCAGCAGCCGGGGGACAGTCCCAGAGCAGTACTTC. Its protein is CASSRGTVPEQYF.

This clonotype was observed a handful of times. V gene TRBV7-9 combines with J gene TRBJ2-3; D remains unclear. The CDR3 runs 14 residues. Germline values: CDR1 SEHNR, CDR2 FQNEAQ (reference sequence). V lost 7 bases and J 0 bases, leaving 11 bases between the germline ends. CDR3 sequence reads: CASTPAGSTDTQYF. The CDR3, as DNA: TGTGCCAGCACCCCAGCAGGCAGCACAGATACGCAGTATTTT. The whole variable domain, remainder taken from reference TRBV7-9 and TRBJ2-3, is DTGVSQNPRHKITKRGQNVTFRCDPISEHNRLYWYRQTLGQGPEFLTYFQNEAQLEKSRLLSDRFSAERPKGSFSTLEIQRTEQGDSAMYLCASTPAGSTDTQYFGPGTRLTVL.

V is TRBV12-3 or TRBV12-4 and J is TRBJ2-2; D call uncertain. V gave up 4 bases and J gave up 7 bases, with 7 bases separating them. The CDR3 consists of 12 residues. CDR3 coding DNA: TGTGCCAGCAGTTGGACGGTCGGGGAGCTGTTTTTT. Translation gives CASSWTVGELFF.